The T cell receptor beta chain described here comes from a study of shared clonotypes between healthy human individuals. Study results and caveats: Among donors, sharing of clonotypes was expected to be affected by sequencing depth. The study sampled only blood, and tissue repertoires likely differ.

The CDR3 length is 15 residues. Germline V gene sequence: CDR1 MGHRA, CDR2 YSYEKL. The V gene lost 0 bases and the J gene lost 3 bases, with 11 bases spanning the gap. A remark on this clone: Its target is unknown.

Repertoires were generated with immunoSEQ multiplex PCR, while TCRdb's copy carries only in-frame clones and drops some. The sample holds about 2.1 million clones; around 95% are singletons and the top ten take roughly 1.7%. Naive CD8 isolation took CD45RO-negative cells positively selected for CCR7 and excluded terminally differentiated effector memory CD45RA+ cells. Sequencing was carried out using naive CD8+ T cells from PBMCs. This clonotype was sampled from a man between 18 and 35 years old in good health. Some clones in this sample may be carry-over from other donors' samples. The rearrangement joins TRBV4-1 to TRBJ2-5; D gene unclear. The CDR3 loop is CASSQEGGLEETQYF. For the CDR3, the DNA is TGCGCCAGCAGCCAAGAGGGCGGCCTTGAAGAGACCCAGTACTTC.